This T cell receptor (beta chain) was captured by sequencing in a study of CD8 T cells in ankylosing spondylitis. Study observations and caveats: Disease-associated clones were CD8+ and fairly uncommon in peripheral blood. Matched ankylosing spondylitis synovial fluid reportedly showed significant enrichment of disease-linked clones. Seemingly distinctive of ankylosing spondylitis blood was a TCR beta motif formed by eight highly homologous variants.

This clonotype was counted between two and nine times. What it binds is unknown. 5'-RACE, quantitative and with molecular barcodes, yielded the TCR beta libraries. Via MiXCR, TCRdb re-called the 5' RACE reads, giving one row per CDR3 protein. Altogether some 200,000 distinct CDR3 sequences are present, about 13% being singletons, with the ten largest covering approximately 16%. The CDR3 is made up of 15 amino acids. J was trimmed by 2 bases and V by 4 bases; bases with no gene match: 5. Germline loops: CDR1 MGHRA, CDR2 YSYEKL. The TCR sequence derives from a male donor with ankylosing spondylitis or in good health (not recorded which). Input material: blood, either unsorted or a sorted T cell fraction (not recorded which). This sequence joins TRBV4-1 and TRBJ2-7, with 10 bases identical to TRBD1. The CDR3 sequence is CASSRSGTGAYEQYF. Here the CDR3 DNA reads TGCGCCAGCAGCCGATCCGGGACAGGGGCCTACGAGCAGTACTTC.